The entry that follows covers one TCR beta chain sequence. TCRdb keeps only in-frame clones here, not all; method: immunoSEQ multiplex PCR. The repertoire holds 200,000 or so clones, with 90% to 95% as singletons. This entry comes from a study of T cell responses to AZD1222 COVID-19 vaccine. CDR3 size: 15 residues. Trimming pared 0 bases from V and 7 bases from J, leaving 15 bases between. The germline gives CDR1 LNHNV, CDR2 YYDKDF (reference sequence). The TCR comes from an adult who received the AZD1222 COVID-19 vaccine. Sequenced material: peripheral blood, taken 28 days after the second AZD1222 dose. This chain links TRBV15 with TRBJ1-1; unclear D gene. This CDR3 reads CATSRDVLGSLEAFF. The CDR3 DNA reads TGTGCCACCAGCAGAGATGTTCTCGGGAGTCTTGAAGCTTTCTTT.